One sample yielded the 25 T cell receptor beta chains listed below, sequenced in a study of identical twins. TCRdb re-analysed the 5' RACE reads in MiXCR, keeping a single row per CDR3 protein. The data contain 500,000 to 700,000 distinct CDR3 sequences, 7.1% of them singletons. The same data also went into a second study, on yellow fever vaccine responses in identical twins.

What was sequenced was PBMCs. The receptors were gathered from a woman younger than 30 in good health.

This clonotype was detected a few times. The chain combines TRBV24-1 with TRBJ2-3; no definite D call. Germline CDR1 reads KGHDR; CDR2 reads SFDVKD. This CDR3 contains 15 residues. Trimming pared 6 bases from V and 1 base from J, leaving 13 bases between. The CDR3 nucleotides are TGTGCCACCAGTTCCGTGGATAGGGGCACAGATACGCAGTATTTT. It yields the protein CATSSVDRGTDTQYF.

This clonotype has a handful of counts. It may be a read error: a sequence one base away is much more abundant. V is TRBV6-6 and J is TRBJ1-1; 9 bases agree with TRBD1. Trimming cost V 5 bases and J 5 bases; bases outside gene matches: 3. This CDR3 contains 13 residues. Germline V gives CDR1 MNHNY, CDR2 SVGAGI (reference sequence). CDR3 nucleotides: TGTGCCAGCAGTGGGACAGGGAAGACTGAAGCTTTCTTT. As protein: CASSGTGKTEAFF.

This chain uses TRBV4-1 with TRBJ2-7, with D hard to call. The CDR3 is 14 residues long. V dropped 8 bases and J dropped 0 bases, with 14 bases sitting between them. Germline V lookup: CDR1 MGHRA, CDR2 YSYEKL. Here the CDR3 reads CASEDWRHSYEQYV. The DNA for the CDR3 is TGCGCCAGCGAAGATTGGCGGCACTCCTACGAGCAGTACGTC.

This clonotype was seen a handful of times. J is TRBJ1-1 and V is TRBV24-1, with a possible D match to TRBD1 (6 bases). Germline CDR1 is KGHDR and CDR2 is SFDVKD. The CDR3 consists of 12 residues. V was shortened by 9 bases and J by 7 bases, with 14 bases between the two germline ends. CDR3 amino acids: CATRMGGGEAFF. The CDR3 DNA follows: TGTGCCACCCGTATGGGAGGGGGTGAAGCTTTCTTT.

The chain employs TRBV20-1 and TRBJ2-7; D perhaps matches TRBD1 (5 bases). The germline CDR1 and CDR2 sequences are DFQATT and SNEGSKA (reference sequence). V was trimmed by 1 base and J by 0 bases, leaving 10 bases between them. This CDR3 comprises 14 residues. CDR3 DNA: TGCAGTGCTAGAGTAGGGGCAGTCTCCTACGAGCAGTACGTC. Translating it yields CSARVGAVSYEQYV.

This clonotype was seen many times. The rearrangement uses TRBV7-9 and TRBJ1-4; TRBD1 agrees at 7 bases. This CDR3 comprises 15 residues. The trim removed 1 base at V and 5 bases at J, leaving 4 bases unmatched. Germline V gene lookup returns CDR1 SEHNR and CDR2 FQNEAQ (reference sequence). CDR3: CASSLGGTANEKLFF. DNA for the CDR3: TGTGCCAGCAGCTTAGGCGGGACAGCGAATGAAAAACTGTTTTTT.

The chain carries TRBV15 and TRBJ2-1; D possibly matches TRBD1 or TRBD2 (5 bases each). Germline lookup yields CDR1 LNHNV and CDR2 YYDKDF (reference sequence). The CDR3 contains 13 residues. The V end was cut by 0 bases, the J end by 8 bases, with 8 bases between. As DNA, the CDR3 is TGTGCCACCAGCAGAGATTTGGGGGATGAGCAGTTCTTC. It translates to CATSRDLGDEQFF.

V and J are TRBV7-7 and TRBJ2-5; a possible D gene is TRBD2 (5 bases). This CDR3 has 16 residues. Germline V gene lookup returns CDR1 SSHAT and CDR2 FNYEAQ (reference sequence). Trimming removed 0 bases at V and 5 bases at J, with 16 bases between. CDR3 bases: TGTGCCAGCAGCTTAGCGCTTGGAGGCCTGAAGGAGACCCAGTACTTC. Its protein product is CASSLALGGLKETQYF.

This clonotype was recorded a few times. This chain joins TRBV29-1 and TRBJ2-3; TRBD2 might be the D (5 bases). V was trimmed by 0 bases and J by 0 bases, leaving 13 bases between them. CDR3 length: 16 residues. The germline gives CDR1 SQVTM, CDR2 ANQGSEA. As DNA, the CDR3 is TGCAGCGTTGAAGATGCATACGGACTCAGCACAGATACGCAGTATTTT. Translation: CSVEDAYGLSTDTQYF.

This clonotype is a singleton in its sample. The chain has TRBV20-1 and TRBJ2-1, with TRBD2 matching 12 bases. Germline assignment: CDR1 DFQATT and CDR2 SNEGSKA (reference sequence). V was pared by 3 bases and J by 7 bases, with 10 bases of the junction left unmatched. The CDR3 has 16 amino acids. CDR3 loop: CSASPSTSGRRNEQFF. The CDR3 DNA reads TGCAGTGCTAGCCCCTCGACTAGCGGGAGAAGGAATGAGCAGTTCTTC.

The chain uses TRBV25-1 and TRBJ1-2; no firm D call. CDR3 length equals 12 residues. V lost 4 bases to trimming and J lost 10 bases, with 13 bases between them. The germline V gene has CDR1 MGHDK and CDR2 SYGVNS. CDR3 sequence reads: CASSGVNGPYTF. Here the CDR3 DNA reads TGTGCCAGCAGTGGGGTGAATGGACCCTACACCTTC.

This clonotype has a count of ten or more. The V gene is TRBV12-3 or TRBV12-4, the J gene TRBJ2-5, with D possibly being TRBD1 (6 bases). Trimming removed 3 bases from V and 3 bases from J, with 8 bases in between. The CDR3 is 13 amino acids. The CDR3 is CASSFRDKETQYF. The DNA of the CDR3 is TGTGCCAGCAGTTTCAGGGACAAAGAGACCCAGTACTTC.

This clonotype was seen many times. The chain links TRBV6-1 to TRBJ1-2; D uncertain. Trimming took 1 base from V and 0 from J, leaving 9 bases between them. From germline, CDR1 is MNHNS and CDR2 SASEGT. The CDR3 has 15 residues. The CDR3 sequence: CASSEGGFTNYGYTF. The DNA for the CDR3 is TGTGCCAGCAGTGAAGGAGGGTTTACTAACTATGGCTACACCTTC.

This clonotype was seen more than once but under ten times. V is TRBV6-1 and J is TRBJ1-1; maybe TRBD1 (5 bases). V was pared by 7 bases and J by 0 bases, with 9 bases between. In germline, CDR1 is MNHNS, CDR2 SASEGT. CDR3 length: 13 residues. The CDR3 region is CASKAGLNTEAFF. The CDR3 coding sequence is TGTGCCAGCAAGGCAGGGTTGAACACTGAAGCTTTCTTT.

There are many counts of this clonotype. The rearrangement links TRBV3-1 to TRBJ2-2; D tentatively reads TRBD1 or TRBD2 (5 bases each). This CDR3 spans 15 amino acids. The germline gives CDR1 LGHDT, CDR2 YNNKEL (reference sequence). Trimming removed 3 bases at V and 6 bases at J, with 14 bases between. The CDR3 nucleotides read TGTGCCAGCAGCCAGACGGGGCCCAGGGCCGGGGAGCTGTTTTTT. It yields the protein CASSQTGPRAGELFF. Drawing the rest from reference TRBV3-1 and TRBJ2-2, the complete variable domain is DTAVSQTPKYLVTQMGNDKSIKCEQNLGHDTMYWYKQDSKKFLKIMFSYNNKELIINETVPNRFSPKSPDKAHLNLHINSLELGDSAVYFCASSQTGPRAGELFFGEGSRLTVL.

This clonotype was counted a few times. V usage is TRBV3-1 and J usage is TRBJ2-7; no reliable D call. In germline, CDR1 is LGHDT, CDR2 YNNKEL (reference sequence). The CDR3 loop spans 13 amino acids. Trimming took 2 bases from V and 0 from J, leaving 5 bases between them. The DNA for the CDR3 is TGTGCCAGCAGCCAAAGGACCTCCTACGAGCAGTACTTC. Its protein product is CASSQRTSYEQYF.

This clonotype was picked up many times. The chain carries TRBV10-3 and TRBJ2-6, with a possible D match to TRBD2 (5 bases). In germline, CDR1 is ENHRY, CDR2 SYGVKD. The CDR3 is 17 residues long. Between the trimmed V and J ends, which lost 1 base and 0 bases, there was a span of 10 bases. The CDR3 is CAISEFPRDSGANVLTF. The CDR3 DNA sequence: TGTGCCATCAGTGAGTTCCCCCGGGACTCTGGGGCCAACGTCCTGACTTTC.

This clonotype showed up just a few times. This chain connects TRBV28 to TRBJ2-7; 7 bases are shared with TRBD2. Trimming cost V 2 bases and J 4 bases; bases outside gene matches: 2. In germline, CDR1 is MDHEN, CDR2 SYDVKM. The CDR3 length is 13 residues. In DNA form, the CDR3 reads TGTGCCAGCAGTTTAGGGACTAAATACGAGCAGTACTTC. Protein product: CASSLGTKYEQYF.

The chain combines TRBV7-2 with TRBJ2-3, with 7 bases identical to TRBD2. CDR1 SGHTA and CDR2 FQGNSA come from the germline V gene. The trim removed 2 bases at V and 0 bases at J, leaving 8 bases unmatched. The CDR3 runs 17 residues. CDR3 loop: CASSLKGGTTSTDTQYF. For the CDR3, the DNA is TGTGCCAGCAGCTTAAAGGGCGGGACTACGAGCACAGATACGCAGTATTTT.

The chain employs TRBV9 and TRBJ2-7; 8 positions match TRBD1. The V and J ends lost 0 bases and 5 bases, in that order; junction bases with no gene match: 7. The CDR3 has 15 residues. Germline CDR1 SGDLS, CDR2 YYNGEE. The DNA of the CDR3 is TGTGCCAGCAGCGTAGGGGGGACAGGCCCCCACGAGCAGTACTTC. Protein sequence: CASSVGGTGPHEQYF. Full variable domain (remainder filled in from reference TRBV9 and TRBJ2-7): DSGVTQTPKHLITATGQRVTLRCSPRSGDLSVYWYQQSLDQGLQFLIQYYNGEERAKGNILERFSAQQFPDLHSELNLSSLELGDSALYFCASSVGGTGPHEQYFGPGTRLTVT.

The chain is built from TRBV14 and TRBJ2-1, with a tentative D call TRBD2 (6 bases). The V end was cut by 4 bases, the J end by 3 bases, with 13 bases between. CDR3 size: 15 residues. Germline V gene lookup returns CDR1 SGHDN and CDR2 FVKESK. In DNA form, the CDR3 reads TGTGCCAGCAGCCGCGGGGCCATCTACTACAATGAGCAGTTCTTC. Amino acids: CASSRGAIYYNEQFF.

The CDR3 DNA reads TGTGCCAGCAGCCGAGGACAGGGGGGAGAGACCCAGTACTTC. It yields the protein CASSRGQGGETQYF. The V call is TRBV3-1, the J call TRBJ2-5; the match to TRBD1 covers 10 bases. This CDR3 is 14 amino acids long. Germline CDR1 reads LGHDT; CDR2 reads YNNKEL (reference sequence). The V and J ends lost 4 bases and 4 bases, in that order; junction bases with no gene match: 3.

This chain connects TRBV2 to TRBJ1-4, with D uncertain. The CDR3 consists of 13 residues. Germline CDR1 is SNHLY and CDR2 is FYNNEI. V was shortened by 4 bases and J by 7 bases, with 10 bases between the two germline ends. The CDR3 DNA reads as TGTGCCAGCAGTGGGCCAATCCTTGAAAAACTGTTTTTT. It is translated as CASSGPILEKLFF. Using reference TRBV2 and TRBJ1-4 for the parts outside the CDR3, the full variable domain is EPEVTQTPSHQVTQMGQEVILRCVPISNHLYFYWYRQILGQKVEFLVSFYNNEISEKSEIFDDQFSVERPDGSNFTLKIRSTKLEDSAMYFCASSGPILEKLFFGSGTQLSVL.

This clonotype was seen a handful of times. The CDR3, as DNA: TGTGCCAGCAGCTTGCAGGAAGCGGGAGGGCTTATCCGAGGCTCCTACGAGCAGTACTTC. Translated: CASSLQEAGGLIRGSYEQYF. J is TRBJ2-7 and V is TRBV5-4; the match to TRBD2 covers 10 bases. After removal of 1 base from V and 0 bases from J, the junction contained 16 bases not matched to a gene. The germline CDR1 and CDR2 sequences are SGHNT and YYREEE (reference sequence). CDR3 size: 20 residues. The whole variable domain, remainder taken from reference TRBV5-4 and TRBJ2-7, is ETGVTQSPTHLIKTRGQQVTLRCSSQSGHNTVSWYQQALGQGPQFIFQYYREEENGRGNFPPRFSGLQFPNYSSELNVNALELDDSALYLCASSLQEAGGLIRGSYEQYFGPGTRLTVT.

There are a few counts of this clonotype. The V call is TRBV29-1, the J call TRBJ2-7; TRBD2 aligns across 12 bases. CDR1 and CDR2 (germline): SQVTM, ANQGSEA. CDR3 length: 15 amino acids. The J segment lost 5 bases and the V segment lost 4 bases, leaving 9 bases of the junction unmatched. CDR3 amino acids: CSVGATSGSLNEQYF. CDR3 DNA: TGCAGCGTTGGCGCGACTAGCGGGAGTCTGAACGAGCAGTACTTC.